What follows is one T cell receptor beta chain and its context. The germline gives CDR1 LGHDT, CDR2 YNNKEL (reference sequence). This CDR3 is 15 amino acids long. V shed 0 bases and J 5 bases; nucleotides not matched to a gene: 7. The repertoire was sequenced with immunoSEQ multiplex PCR; TCRdb's copy has only in-frame clones and lacks some. The top ten clones hold more than 2% of a sample with approximately 150,000 clones, approximately 90% of them seen once. This entry is derived from a study of blood T cell repertoires in COVID-19. The clonotype originates from a middle-aged man who had recovered from COVID-19. What was sequenced was peripheral blood. V is TRBV3-1 (or the pseudogene TRBV3-2) and J is TRBJ2-7, with 7 bases that match TRBD2. The CDR3 protein is CASSQEGGSINEQYF. The CDR3 nucleotides are TGTGCCAGCAGCCAAGAAGGCGGGAGCATCAACGAGCAGTACTTC.